A selection of T cell receptor beta chains follows, all from one sample in a study of control samples from healthy donors and cancer patients. Here immunoSEQ multiplex PCR was the method, and the copy in TCRdb shows in-frame clones only, minus some. The sample comprises some 87,000 clones, around 83% of which are singletons, and 9.5% to 13% rests with the top ten. The specimen sequenced was PBMCs. All receptors come from a man aged 60 to 69 with head and neck cancer. CDR3s include the opening cysteine and the closing phenylalanine or tryptophan. The D gene is left open where the match is weak. Clone size appears in some rows only: once, few, many, or a class for an expanded clone.

size	V	J	D	CDR3	DNA
NA	TRBV2	TRBJ1-5	TRBD1	CASAGGGTGSDQPQHF	TGTGCCAGCGCCGGGGGTGGGACAGGGAGTGATCAGCCCCAGCATTTT
once	TRBV5-1	TRBJ2-1	NA	CASSRGLAVIGNEQFF	TGCGCCAGCAGCCGGGGGCTAGCAGTAATTGGAAATGAGCAGTTCTTC
NA	TRBV5-1	TRBJ1-2	NA	CASSRDGEGYGYTF	TGCGCCAGCAGCCGGGACGGGGAAGGCTATGGCTACACCTTC
NA	TRBV7-9	TRBJ2-2	NA	CASSFARLTGELFF	TGTGCCAGCAGCTTCGCACGTCTAACCGGGGAGCTGTTTTTT
NA	TRBV3-1/TRBV3-2	TRBJ2-5	NA	CASSQDHTGAGTQYF	TGTGCCAGCAGCCAAGATCACACGGGAGCAGGGACCCAGTACTTC
NA	TRBV28	TRBJ1-4	NA	CASSPTGLEKLFF	TGTGCCAGCAGTCCTACAGGGTTGGAAAAACTGTTTTTT
NA	TRBV5-1	TRBJ1-1	NA	CASSFQGTGDTEAFF	TGCGCCAGCAGCTTTCAGGGGACGGGGGACACTGAAGCTTTCTTT
few	TRBV18	TRBJ2-1	NA	CASSPQGGGDEQFF	TGTGCCAGCTCACCACAGGGTGGGGGCGATGAGCAGTTCTTC
NA	TRBV28	TRBJ2-3	TRBD1	CASSFSGTGSTDTQYF	TGTGCCAGCAGTTTTAGTGGGACAGGGAGCACAGATACGCAGTATTTT
NA	TRBV2	TRBJ1-1	NA	CASRGAGRNTEAFF	TGTGCCAGCAGGGGAGCGGGTAGGAACACTGAAGCTTTCTTT
NA	TRBV6-5	TRBJ2-2	NA	CASSYSVSYTGELFF	TGTGCCAGCAGTTACTCGGTTTCTTACACCGGGGAGCTGTTTTTT
few	TRBV2	TRBJ1-3	NA	CATLGGAGNTIYF	TGTGCCACCCTGGGGGGGGCTGGAAACACCATATATTTT
NA	TRBV2	TRBJ1-5	NA	CASSDTGNQPQHF	TGTGCCAGCAGTGATACGGGCAATCAGCCCCAGCATTTT
NA	TRBV29-1	TRBJ2-3	TRBD2	CSVGILAGADTQYF	TGCAGCGTTGGAATTCTAGCGGGGGCAGATACGCAGTATTTT
NA	TRBV19	TRBJ2-3	TRBD1	CASSIGIQGVDTQYF	TGTGCCAGTAGTATAGGAATTCAGGGGGTCGATACGCAGTATTTT
few	TRBV21-1	TRBJ2-3	NA	CASSKVEAEGGVDTQYF	TGTGCCAGCAGCAAAGTAGAGGCCGAAGGAGGTGTGGATACGCAGTATTTT
NA	TRBV2	TRBJ2-2	TRBD2	CASRPGLAGTGELFF	TGTGCCAGCAGACCCGGACTAGCAGGGACCGGGGAGCTGTTTTTT
few	TRBV19	TRBJ1-5	NA	CASKKEGLINQPQHF	TGTGCCAGTAAAAAGGAAGGTCTGATTAATCAGCCCCAGCATTTT
NA	TRBV2	TRBJ1-1	NA	CASSDSEHTEAFF	TGTGCCAGCAGCGACAGCGAACACACTGAAGCTTTCTTT
NA	TRBV6-4	TRBJ2-1	TRBD2	CASSGEPGGEQFF	TGTGCCAGCAGTGGAGAACCGGGGGGTGAGCAGTTCTTC
NA	TRBV7-2	TRBJ2-6	TRBD2	CASSSPAGGPGGANVLTF	TGTGCCAGCAGCTCTCCAGCGGGAGGGCCTGGTGGGGCCAACGTCCTGACTTTC
NA	TRBV3-1/TRBV3-2	TRBJ1-6	TRBD1	CASSLSTGRDSPLHF	TGTGCCAGCAGCCTATCGACAGGGAGGGATTCACCCCTCCACTTT
NA	TRBV10-3	TRBJ2-5	TRBD1	CAISVGDRGPAKTQYF	TGTGCCATCAGTGTGGGGGACAGGGGGCCCGCAAAGACCCAGTACTTC
NA	TRBV19	TRBJ1-1	NA	CASSIPPLGGGTEAFF	TGTGCCAGTAGTATCCCCCCCTTGGGGGGGGGCACTGAAGCTTTCTTT
NA	TRBV29-1	TRBJ2-5	TRBD1	CSVEDRGQETQYF	TGCAGCGTTGAGGACAGGGGTCAAGAGACCCAGTACTTC
NA	TRBV28	TRBJ2-2	NA	CASSSTGLGTGELFF	TGTGCCAGCAGTTCAACAGGGTTGGGCACCGGGGAGCTGTTTTTT
once	TRBV7-8	TRBJ1-1	NA	CASSLSTGSNTEAFF	TGTGCCAGCAGCTTATCTACAGGGAGCAACACTGAAGCTTTCTTT
few	TRBV7-8	TRBJ2-5	TRBD1	CASSRDRVAETQYF	TGTGCCAGCAGCCGAGACAGGGTTGCAGAGACCCAGTACTTC
NA	TRBV6-5	TRBJ1-5	TRBD1	CASSPRGPINQPQHF	TGTGCCAGCAGCCCAAGGGGGCCAATCAATCAGCCCCAGCATTTT
NA	TRBV7-2	TRBJ2-7	NA	CASSLRGRGAYEQYF	TGTGCCAGCAGCCTTAGGGGGCGGGGGGCCTACGAGCAGTACTTC
NA	TRBV28	TRBJ2-1	TRBD2	CASNRLAGGGNEQFF	TGTGCCAGCAATCGACTAGCGGGAGGGGGCAATGAGCAGTTCTTC
NA	TRBV10-2	TRBJ1-4	NA	CASSEGVGWEKLFF	TGCGCCAGCAGTGAGGGGGTGGGCTGGGAAAAACTGTTTTTT
NA	TRBV7-2	TRBJ1-1	NA	CASSRDTMGMNTEAFF	TGTGCCAGCAGCCGGGACACCATGGGCATGAACACTGAAGCTTTCTTT
NA	TRBV28	TRBJ2-7	TRBD1	CASSHTWDSSYEQYF	TGTGCCAGCAGCCACACCTGGGACAGCTCCTACGAGCAGTACTTC
NA	TRBV19	TRBJ2-1	TRBD2	CASSIQGGRAVEQFF	TGTGCCAGTAGTATCCAGGGAGGGAGGGCCGTTGAGCAGTTCTTC
NA	TRBV5-1	TRBJ1-1	TRBD1	CASSIGTGGSEAFF	TGCGCCAGCAGCATCGGGACAGGAGGCTCTGAAGCTTTCTTT
NA	TRBV9	TRBJ1-3	NA	CASQISSEAGNTIYF	TGTGCCAGCCAAATAAGCTCCGAGGCAGGAAACACCATATATTTT
NA	TRBV6-5	TRBJ2-3	NA	CASTLGSSLDTQYF	TGTGCCAGCACCCTCGGAAGTAGCCTAGATACGCAGTATTTT
NA	TRBV27	TRBJ2-1	NA	CASSYTGGDEQFF	TGTGCCAGCAGCTACACAGGGGGGGATGAGCAGTTCTTC
NA	TRBV7-9	TRBJ2-3	TRBD2	CASSLARGRGGRKTDTQYF	TGTGCCAGCAGCTTAGCGCGGGGTAGAGGCGGGAGAAAAACAGATACGCAGTATTTT
NA	TRBV2	TRBJ2-7	NA	CASSEAKEPGLSSTKQYF	TGTGCCAGCAGTGAAGCCAAGGAACCGGGACTCTCATCTACGAAGCAGTACTTC
NA	TRBV29-1	TRBJ2-3	TRBD1	CSVGDRGLRDTQYF	TGCAGCGTTGGCGACAGGGGGCTAAGGGATACGCAGTATTTT
NA	TRBV6-1	TRBJ1-1	NA	CASSDWAGDTEAFF	TGTGCCAGCAGTGATTGGGCCGGGGACACTGAAGCTTTCTTT
NA	TRBV5-1	TRBJ2-1	NA	CASSLAISYNEQFF	TGCGCCAGCAGCTTGGCTATCTCCTACAATGAGCAGTTCTTC
NA	TRBV30	TRBJ1-5	NA	CAWSVLGESQPQHF	TGTGCCTGGAGTGTACTGGGGGAGAGTCAGCCCCAGCATTTT
NA	TRBV9	TRBJ2-1	NA	CASSVAAGPYNEQFF	TGTGCCAGCAGCGTAGCGGCAGGGCCCTACAATGAGCAGTTCTTC
NA	TRBV11-2	TRBJ1-1	TRBD1	CASSLGQGMARNTEAFF	TGTGCCAGCAGCTTAGGACAGGGGATGGCCAGAAACACTGAAGCTTTCTTT
NA	TRBV3-1/TRBV3-2	TRBJ2-3	TRBD2	CASSHPKEALLAEANTDTQYF	TGTGCCAGCAGCCATCCGAAGGAGGCCCTTCTAGCGGAGGCCAACACAGATACGCAGTATTTT
NA	TRBV6-5	TRBJ2-1	NA	CASRTLGDEQFF	TGTGCCAGCAGGACCCTAGGGGATGAGCAGTTCTTC
NA	TRBV21-1	TRBJ2-7	NA	CASSKVNKGARTYEQYF	TGTGCCAGCAGCAAAGTAAACAAGGGGGCAAGGACCTACGAGCAGTACTTC
NA	TRBV24-1	TRBJ2-5	TRBD1	CATSRGQQETQYF	TGTGCCACCAGTCGGGGACAGCAAGAGACCCAGTACTTC
many	TRBV2	TRBJ2-7	NA	CASRRGMITYEQYF	TGTGCCAGCAGAAGGGGGATGATCACCTACGAGCAGTACTTC
NA	TRBV6-1	TRBJ1-5	NA	CASSEVRASRNYQPQHF	TGTGCCAGCAGTGAAGTCCGGGCGTCTAGAAACTATCAGCCCCAGCATTTT